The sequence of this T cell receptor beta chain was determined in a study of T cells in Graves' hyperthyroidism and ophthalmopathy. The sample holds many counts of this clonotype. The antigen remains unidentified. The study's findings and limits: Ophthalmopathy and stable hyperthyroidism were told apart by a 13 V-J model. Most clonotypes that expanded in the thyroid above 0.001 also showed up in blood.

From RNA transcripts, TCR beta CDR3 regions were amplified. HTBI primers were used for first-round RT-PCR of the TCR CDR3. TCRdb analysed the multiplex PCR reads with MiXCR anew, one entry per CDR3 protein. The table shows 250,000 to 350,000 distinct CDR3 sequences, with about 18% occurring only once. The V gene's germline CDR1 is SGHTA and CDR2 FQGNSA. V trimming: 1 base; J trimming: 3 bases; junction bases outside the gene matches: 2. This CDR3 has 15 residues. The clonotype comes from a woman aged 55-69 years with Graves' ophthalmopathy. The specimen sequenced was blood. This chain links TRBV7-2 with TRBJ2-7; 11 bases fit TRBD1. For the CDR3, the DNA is TGTGCCAGCAGCTTAGTTGGGACAGGGGGCTACGAGCAGTACTTC. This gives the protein CASSLVGTGGYEQYF.